The rows below give T cell receptor beta chains drawn from one sample of a study of vaccination and CD4 T cells after COVID-19. What these receptors recognize is not known. TCRdb reprocessed the PCR reads with MiXCR, giving one entry per CDR3 protein. Of some 5,500 distinct CDR3 sequences in the sample, under 35% were seen once. The specimen was CD4+ T cells from blood, cultured in vitro. These receptor sequences come from a human donor in good health. Each CDR3 is given with its conserved first and last residue. Each record gives: D gene, CDR3 length, J gene, clone size, V gene, CDR3 DNA, CDR3 protein. D genes are given only for firm matches. Clone size is stated in some rows and not others, as once, few, many or a class when expanded.

D gene: TRBD1; CDR3 length: 14; J gene: TRBJ2-3; clone size: -; V gene: TRBV5-6; CDR3 DNA: TGTGCCAGCAGCTGGGACAGGAGCACAGATACGCAGTATTTT; CDR3 protein: CASSWDRSTDTQYF
D gene: TRBD1; CDR3 length: 14; J gene: TRBJ1-2; clone size: -; V gene: TRBV20-1; CDR3 DNA: TGCAGTGCTAGAGTGGGACAGGACTATGCGAGGGACACCTTC; CDR3 protein: CSARVGQDYARDTF
D gene: TRBD1; CDR3 length: 13; J gene: TRBJ2-3; clone size: once; V gene: TRBV6-5; CDR3 DNA: TGTGCCAGCAGTTACAGACAGGGGCATACGCAGTATTTT; CDR3 protein: CASSYRQGHTQYF
D gene: -; CDR3 length: 11; J gene: TRBJ1-5; clone size: few; V gene: TRBV6-1; CDR3 DNA: TGTGCCAGCTCAAACGGGGGGCCCCAGCATTTT; CDR3 protein: CASSNGGPQHF
D gene: TRBD1; CDR3 length: 16; J gene: TRBJ1-2; clone size: -; V gene: TRBV19; CDR3 DNA: TGTGCCAGTAGCCTCGGGACAGGGGGTATCCAAGGTGGCTACACCTTC; CDR3 protein: CASSLGTGGIQGGYTF
D gene: TRBD2; CDR3 length: 15; J gene: TRBJ2-2; clone size: few; V gene: TRBV6-1; CDR3 DNA: TGTGCCAGCAGCCGGGACTACGGTTCGACCGGGGAGCTGTTTTTT; CDR3 protein: CASSRDYGSTGELFF
D gene: TRBD2; CDR3 length: 15; J gene: TRBJ2-5; clone size: few; V gene: TRBV6-1; CDR3 DNA: TGTGCCAGCAGTGAAACTAGCGGGGGGGCGGAGACCCAGTACTTC; CDR3 protein: CASSETSGGAETQYF
D gene: -; CDR3 length: 14; J gene: TRBJ2-4; clone size: -; V gene: TRBV20-1; CDR3 DNA: TGCAGTGCTAGAGAGGGGGCGTTGTCCGACATTCAGTACTTC; CDR3 protein: CSAREGALSDIQYF
D gene: -; CDR3 length: 14; J gene: TRBJ1-1; clone size: -; V gene: TRBV12-3/TRBV12-4; CDR3 DNA: TGTGCCAGCAGACTAACAGGGTACAACACTGAAGCTTTCTTT; CDR3 protein: CASRLTGYNTEAFF
D gene: -; CDR3 length: 13; J gene: TRBJ1-1; clone size: -; V gene: TRBV30; CDR3 DNA: TGTGCCTGGAGCCCAAGGATGAACACTGAAGCTTTCTTT; CDR3 protein: CAWSPRMNTEAFF
D gene: -; CDR3 length: 13; J gene: TRBJ2-7; clone size: few; V gene: TRBV20-1; CDR3 DNA: TGCAGTGCCCGTGAGTGGGAACCATACGAGCAGTACTTC; CDR3 protein: CSAREWEPYEQYF
D gene: -; CDR3 length: 12; J gene: TRBJ2-1; clone size: few; V gene: TRBV30; CDR3 DNA: TGTGCCTGGAGCAGGGGCCCGCGAGAGCAGTTCTTC; CDR3 protein: CAWSRGPREQFF
D gene: -; CDR3 length: 13; J gene: TRBJ2-3; clone size: few; V gene: TRBV20-1; CDR3 DNA: TGCAGTGCTAAAGGGTACGGGACAGATACGCAGTATTTT; CDR3 protein: CSAKGYGTDTQYF
D gene: TRBD1; CDR3 length: 17; J gene: TRBJ1-1; clone size: few; V gene: TRBV7-9; CDR3 DNA: TGTGCCAGCAGCTTAGGACAGGGAGGTGTTGAGAACACTGAAGCTTTCTTT; CDR3 protein: CASSLGQGGVENTEAFF
D gene: -; CDR3 length: 14; J gene: TRBJ1-1; clone size: -; V gene: TRBV18; CDR3 DNA: TGTGCCAGCTCACCGGCAGACATGAACACTGAAGCTTTCTTT; CDR3 protein: CASSPADMNTEAFF
D gene: -; CDR3 length: 16; J gene: TRBJ2-7; clone size: -; V gene: TRBV12-3/TRBV12-4; CDR3 DNA: TGTGCCAGCACTGGGGTACAATGGCAGGGCCATAGGGGGCAGTACTTC; CDR3 protein: CASTGVQWQGHRGQYF
D gene: TRBD1; CDR3 length: 14; J gene: TRBJ1-3; clone size: few; V gene: TRBV6-1; CDR3 DNA: TGTGCCAGCAGTCCCAGGACAGGGGTCGACACCATATATTTT; CDR3 protein: CASSPRTGVDTIYF
D gene: -; CDR3 length: 13; J gene: TRBJ1-2; clone size: -; V gene: TRBV6-1; CDR3 DNA: TGTGCCAGCGGTGTGGGGGGGGTTGAAGGCTACACCTTC; CDR3 protein: CASGVGGVEGYTF
D gene: -; CDR3 length: 16; J gene: TRBJ2-3; clone size: -; V gene: TRBV6-5; CDR3 DNA: TGTGCCAGCAGTTACACGCGCCCAGGTAGCACAGATACGCAGTATTTT; CDR3 protein: CASSYTRPGSTDTQYF
D gene: TRBD1; CDR3 length: 18; J gene: TRBJ2-7; clone size: few; V gene: TRBV6-5; CDR3 DNA: TGTGCCAGCAGTTCATTTTCGGGGCCAGGGACAGGGAGGTACGAGCAGTACTTC; CDR3 protein: CASSSFSGPGTGRYEQYF
D gene: -; CDR3 length: 16; J gene: TRBJ1-2; clone size: -; V gene: TRBV5-6; CDR3 DNA: TGTGCCAGCAGCTTATTGACGGAGATACTGAGTTATGGCTACACCTTC; CDR3 protein: CASSLLTEILSYGYTF
D gene: -; CDR3 length: 14; J gene: TRBJ2-2; clone size: medium-sized; V gene: TRBV20-1; CDR3 DNA: TGCAGTGCTAGTGGGGGGAGCTTCACCGGGGAGCTGTTTTTT; CDR3 protein: CSASGGSFTGELFF
D gene: TRBD2; CDR3 length: 18; J gene: TRBJ2-5; clone size: medium-sized; V gene: TRBV12-3/TRBV12-4; CDR3 DNA: TGTGCCAGCAGTTCCACCTGGGGTCTAGCGGGGGGGCTCGAGACCCAGTACTTC; CDR3 protein: CASSSTWGLAGGLETQYF